The 16 T cell receptor beta chains given below trace back to one sample, sequenced in a study of T cells in Graves' hyperthyroidism and ophthalmopathy (dated by TCRdb to about 2019). The library was generated by multiplex PCR. Sequenced on an Illumina HiSeq 2000. TCR beta CDR3 regions were amplified from RNA transcripts. The first round of RT-PCR for the TCR CDR3 was performed with the HTBI primer set and the Qiagen OneStep RT-PCR kit. TCRdb handled the public reads itself, with Q25 trimming in fastp and clone calling in MiXCR, and kept productive beta chains. Rows merge per CDR3 protein into single entries with the most common DNA and genes. For this sample the table gives approximately 600,000 distinct CDR3 sequences, of which less than 25% were detected only once. The ten largest clones represent about 34% of the sample. The sequenced material came from blood. Source of these receptors: a man aged 25-45 years with Graves' ophthalmopathy.

The chain uses TRBV20-1 and TRBJ2-7; 8 bases line up with TRBD2. Germline V lookup: CDR1 DFQATT, CDR2 SNEGSKA (reference sequence). The V gene end was trimmed by 1 base and the J gene end by 0 bases; junction bases not matched to a gene: 11. The CDR3 totals 17 residues. The CDR3 nucleotides are TGCAGTGCTAGAGGATCTTTGGGACTAGGGGCCTCCTACGAGCAGTACTTC. It codes for CSARGSLGLGASYEQYF.

This clonotype appeared a few times. The rearrangement links TRBV18 to TRBJ2-5; TRBD2 matches at 10 bases. Trimming removed 3 bases from V and 2 bases from J; junction bases left unmatched: 6. Germline assignment: CDR1 KGHSH and CDR2 LQKENI. This CDR3 spans 16 amino acids. The CDR3 coding sequence is TGTGCCAGCTCACCGGGGTCACTAGCGGGACAAGAGACCCAGTACTTC. Its translation: CASSPGSLAGQETQYF.

This sequence joins TRBV4-1 and TRBJ2-7; TRBD2 is a possible D gene (5 bases). Germline lookup yields CDR1 MGHRA and CDR2 YSYEKL. Between the trimmed V and J ends, which lost 1 base and 4 bases, there was a span of 14 bases. This CDR3 region has 15 residues. CDR3: CASSQARGFVYEQYF. As DNA, the CDR3 is TGCGCCAGCAGCCAAGCCCGAGGGTTTGTGTACGAGCAGTACTTC.

The chain combines TRBV19 with TRBJ2-2; D possibly corresponds to TRBD2 (5 bases). Germline CDR1 reads LNHDA; CDR2 reads SQIVND (reference sequence). This CDR3 is built from 16 residues. Trimming removed 4 bases from V and 0 bases from J, with 12 bases in between. In DNA form, the CDR3 reads TGTGCCAGTAGTAAGACTAAACCTACGAACACCGGGGAGCTGTTTTTT. Translation gives CASSKTKPTNTGELFF.

This clonotype has more than one count but fewer than ten. V and J are TRBV15 and TRBJ1-1; 7 nucleotides line up with TRBD1. The V segment lost 3 bases and the J segment 4 bases; nucleotides outside the gene matches: 8. The CDR3 contains 15 residues. Germline V gene sequence: CDR1 LNHNV, CDR2 YYDKDF (reference sequence). CDR3 sequence: CATSSFANRGTEAFF. The CDR3 nucleotides read TGTGCCACCAGCAGTTTTGCGAACAGGGGCACTGAAGCTTTCTTT.

This clonotype was found a few times. The gene calls are TRBV6-5 and TRBJ2-2, with D perhaps matching TRBD2 (5 bases). The V gene lost 2 bases and the J gene lost 3 bases, with 19 bases spanning the gap. Per the germline V gene, CDR1 is MNHEY and CDR2 is SVGAGI. The CDR3 is 18 residues long. This chain's CDR3 is CASSYLFGRVGDTGELFF. CDR3 in DNA: TGTGCCAGCAGTTACCTTTTTGGGCGGGTTGGTGACACCGGGGAGCTGTTTTTT.

The J gene is TRBJ2-1, the V gene TRBV9; 7 bases map to TRBD2. The CDR3 length is 13 residues. V lost 4 bases and J lost 9; bases outside the gene matches: 7. The germline CDR1 and CDR2 sequences are SGDLS and YYNGEE. The CDR3 DNA follows: TGTGCCAGCAGCTCCTCCGGGGAGGGTGAGCAGTTCTTC. It specifies CASSSSGEGEQFF.

This clonotype appeared a few times. This chain joins TRBV28 and TRBJ2-7; 10 bases align to TRBD2. The J segment lost 7 bases and the V segment lost 10 bases, leaving 7 bases of the junction unmatched. The CDR3 is made up of 12 amino acids. Germline CDR1 MDHEN, CDR2 SYDVKM. CDR3 in DNA: TGTGCCACCAGCGGGAGGGCCAGTGAGCAGTACTTC. Its translation: CATSGRASEQYF. The full variable domain, with the rest looked up from reference TRBV28 and TRBJ2-7, is DVKVTQSSRYLVKRTGEKVFLECVQDMDHENMFWYRQDPGLGLRLIYFSYDVKMKEKGDIPEGYSVSREKKERFSLILESASTNQTSMYLCATSGRASEQYFGPGTRLTVT.

There are a few counts of this clonotype. The chain employs TRBV18 and TRBJ2-1; 8 bases map to TRBD1. Losses at the gene ends were 5 bases for V and 7 bases for J; bases not matched to a gene: 4. Germline V gives CDR1 KGHSH, CDR2 LQKENI. The CDR3 covers 13 residues. The CDR3 loop reads CASSGQGGNEQFF. CDR3 coding DNA: TGTGCCAGCTCAGGACAGGGTGGAAATGAGCAGTTCTTC.

This clonotype was seen more than once but under ten times. V is TRBV10-3 and J is TRBJ2-7; D is possibly TRBD2 (6 bases). V lost 10 bases and J 7 bases, leaving 20 bases between the germline ends. The germline gives CDR1 ENHRY, CDR2 SYGVKD. The CDR3 contains 13 residues. The CDR3 loop reads CASSAGPSEEQYF. The CDR3 DNA reads as TGTGCCAGTAGCGCGGGACCCTCCGAAGAGCAGTACTTC.

This clonotype was seen many times. The V call is TRBV12-3 or TRBV12-4, the J call TRBJ1-2, with a tentative D call TRBD1 (5 bases). The CDR3 consists of 12 residues. Trimming left V 5 bases short and J 1 base short, with 5 bases between. The CDR3 protein is CASSDSNYGYTF. CDR3 coding DNA: TGTGCCAGCAGTGACAGTAACTATGGCTACACCTTC.

This clonotype came up a few times. The V gene is TRBV18, the J gene TRBJ2-1, with D unresolved. Germline lookup yields CDR1 KGHSH and CDR2 LQKENI. The ends were cut back, 3 bases at V and 10 bases at J, with 7 bases in the middle. The CDR3 runs to 11 residues. The CDR3 reads CASSPKEEQFF. DNA of the CDR3: TGTGCCAGCTCACCGAAGGAGGAGCAGTTCTTC.

Only a few counts were recorded for this clonotype. The rearrangement uses TRBV6-2 or TRBV6-3 and TRBJ2-1; TRBD1 agrees at 8 bases. Germline assignment: CDR1 MNHEY and CDR2 SVGEGT. The CDR3 loop spans 17 amino acids. V lost 2 bases to trimming and J lost 2 bases; unmatched junction nucleotides: 8. CDR3 DNA: TGTGCCAGCAGTTACCCCGTCGGGACAGGAGCCTACAATGAGCAGTTCTTC. Protein sequence: CASSYPVGTGAYNEQFF.

The V call is TRBV6-4, the J call TRBJ1-1; D uncertain. The germline CDR1 and CDR2 sequences are MRHNA and SNTAGT. V shed 4 bases and J shed 5 bases, with 11 bases lying between them. CDR3 length: 13 amino acids. This chain's CDR3 is CASSAMRETEAFF. DNA of the CDR3: TGTGCCAGCAGTGCCATGAGGGAAACTGAAGCTTTCTTT.

The genes are TRBV5-6 and TRBJ2-3; D is perhaps TRBD2 (6 bases). Germline assignment: CDR1 SGHDT and CDR2 YYEEEE. The CDR3 runs 17 residues. The V end lost 1 base, the J end lost 1 base, and 16 bases lay between the germline ends. The DNA of the CDR3 is TGTGCCAGCAGCTTGCCGCCCGGAGGAGGGGGCACAGATACGCAGTATTTT. This gives the protein CASSLPPGGGGTDTQYF.

This clonotype was seen repeatedly, ten times or more. V usage is TRBV18 and J usage is TRBJ2-1; tentative D call: TRBD2 (6 bases). The CDR3 length is 15 residues. Germline assignment: CDR1 KGHSH and CDR2 LQKENI. Trimming took 2 bases from V and 1 from J, leaving 9 bases between them. CDR3 DNA sequence: TGTGCCAGCTCACCAGGCGGGAATTCCTACAATGAGCAGTTCTTC. This sequence encodes CASSPGGNSYNEQFF. Drawing the rest from reference TRBV18 and TRBJ2-1, the complete variable domain is NAGVMQNPRHLVRRRGQEARLRCSPMKGHSHVYWYRQLPEEGLKFMVYLQKENIIDESGMPKERFSAEFPKEGPSILRIQQVVRGDSAAYFCASSPGGNSYNEQFFGPGTRLTVL.